A single sample gave rise to the 8 T cell receptor beta chains below, sequenced in a study of cytomegalovirus exposure and HLA in healthy donors. Clones were read by immunoSEQ multiplex PCR, and TCRdb kept only the in-frame ones, dropping some. The table has 200,000 to 300,000 clones, 90% seen once. The sample taken for sequencing was PBMCs. Receptors were obtained from a woman aged 25 to 39 in good health and CMV-seronegative.

The chain uses TRBV7-9 and TRBJ2-7, with 9 bases fitting TRBD2. Germline V gene lookup returns CDR1 SEHNR and CDR2 FQNEAQ (reference sequence). The CDR3 has 15 amino acids. V was clipped by 5 bases and J by 1 base; unmatched bases: 6. Here the CDR3 DNA reads TGTGCCAGCAGCGACGGACTAGCGTCTTCCTACGAGCAGTACTTC. Protein sequence: CASSDGLASSYEQYF.

The V and J genes are TRBV19 and TRBJ2-4, with D perhaps matching TRBD2 (5 bases). Trimming stripped 3 bases from V and 3 bases from J, with 12 bases between. This CDR3 contains 15 residues. Germline CDR1 LNHDA, CDR2 SQIVND (reference sequence). The DNA for the CDR3 is TGTGCCAGTAGTATGGAACAACGGGGCAAAAACATTCAGTACTTC. Amino acids: CASSMEQRGKNIQYF.

The chain carries TRBV27 and TRBJ1-5, with 7 bases aligning to TRBD1. The CDR3 is 14 amino acids. CDR1 and CDR2 from the germline V gene are MNHEY and SMNVEV (reference sequence). Trimming cost V 2 bases and J 7 bases; bases outside gene matches: 5. The CDR3 coding sequence is TGTGCCAGCAGTTTAGGAGGGGGCATACAGCCCCAGCATTTT. This gives the protein CASSLGGGIQPQHF.

V usage is TRBV7-9 and J usage is TRBJ2-7; D not resolved. Germline CDR1 is SEHNR and CDR2 is FQNEAQ (reference sequence). CDR3 size: 12 residues. V lost 0 bases and J lost 4, with 4 bases in between. CDR3 in amino acids: CASSLAQYEQYF. As DNA, the CDR3 is TGTGCCAGCAGCTTAGCGCAGTACGAGCAGTACTTC.

The rearrangement links TRBV6-5 to TRBJ2-3; D unclear. Per germline, CDR1 MNHEY and CDR2 SVGAGI. The length of the CDR3 is 13 residues. Between the trimmed V and J ends, which lost 8 bases and 1 base, there was a span of 10 bases. The CDR3 DNA is TGTGCCAGCTATAGCATTGGCACAGATACGCAGTATTTT. It encodes CASYSIGTDTQYF.

The count of this clone is one. The chain combines TRBV19 with TRBJ2-5, with 13 bases identical to TRBD2. In germline, CDR1 is LNHDA, CDR2 SQIVND (reference sequence). This CDR3 has 16 residues. The J segment lost 2 bases and the V segment lost 5 bases, leaving 5 bases of the junction unmatched. In DNA, the CDR3 is TGTGCCAGTAGTTCCTGGACTAGCGGGAGTCAAGAGACCCAGTACTTC. Its protein product is CASSSWTSGSQETQYF. The entire variable domain, with the rest obtained from reference TRBV19 and TRBJ2-5, is as follows: DGGITQSPKYLFRKEGQNVTLSCEQNLNHDAMYWYRQDPGQGLRLIYYSQIVNDFQKGDIAEGYSVSREKKESFPLTVTSAQKNPTAFYLCASSSWTSGSQETQYFGPGTRLLVL.

The chain employs TRBV27 and TRBJ2-7; 7 positions match TRBD1. CDR1 and CDR2 from the germline V gene are MNHEY and SMNVEV (reference sequence). This CDR3 contains 14 residues. V lost 2 bases to trimming and J lost 4 bases; unmatched junction nucleotides: 5. The CDR3 nucleotides are TGTGCCAGCAGTTTAGGCGTGGGACAGTACGAGCAGTACTTC. It encodes CASSLGVGQYEQYF.

In DNA form, the CDR3 reads TGTGCCAGCACCCGGAAGGACAGGGGTGTTGGAGAGCAGTACTTC. It is translated as CASTRKDRGVGEQYF. V usage is TRBV6-5 and J usage is TRBJ2-7; 9 nucleotides line up with TRBD1. Unmatched junction bases numbered 14, after V lost 7 bases and J lost 7 bases. Looked up from germline, CDR1 is MNHEY and CDR2 is SVGAGI. The CDR3 contains 15 residues.